This TCR beta chain came from a study of neoadjuvant anti-PD-1 for oral cavity cancer (dated by TCRdb to the early 2020s). Study-wide context: Before curative-intent surgical resection, most patients were given three to four biweekly doses of nivolumab at 3 mg/kg. Patients without progression received a fourth nivolumab dose around day 43 and underwent definitive surgical resection on days 50-56. Under RECIST 1.1, patients with complete response, partial response or stable disease were classed as responders, and patients with progression were classed as non-responders. The parent correlative cohort had around 13 patients and a response rate of more than 25%.

Note on this clone: Its target antigen remains unknown. Base qualities are not provided; no much larger clone lies one nucleotide away.

PBMC libraries used mostly around 0.5 ug of input genomic DNA for deep sequencing, with six replicates per sample. The immunoSEQ hsTCRbeta kit was used to prepare TCRbeta libraries, following the manufacturer's instructions. The completed libraries were mixed into a single pool at 3 nM, then sequenced with an Illumina NovaSeq 6000 S4 flow cell. The authors processed their data as follows. The immunoSEQ Analyzer handled quality control and preprocessing of the raw data. The analysis was limited to productive rearrangements, and each clonotype was defined by a unique CDR3 amino acid sequence. Using the R package tcR, the researchers computed the Gini-Simpson index as their estimate of repertoire clonality. Gini indices were compared with Student's t test, and associations with tumor size change were assessed by Pearson correlation. This immuneACCESS table, as held by TCRdb, lists in-frame sequences with V and J called but not all clones. Of the missing ones, under half trace to an unresolved V gene in checked studies; the others have no known cause. For V, J and clone size, that table is used; D and trimming come from the DNA. This sample comprises 9,700 or so clones, about 67% of them detected only once. The ten largest account for roughly 4.2% of the sample.

The time point tag for this specimen amounts to: after neoadjuvant nivolumab, at surgical resection. None of the patients had received prior systemic or radiation treatment, and all were newly diagnosed with stage II-IVA oral cavity squamous cell carcinoma. The cohort was made up of patients with locally advanced, HPV-negative oral cavity squamous cell carcinoma. Peripheral blood mononuclear cells were analyzed directly and were not maintained or expanded in culture. Samples were obtained from a longitudinal correlative study of a single-arm phase II trial of neoadjuvant nivolumab in oral cavity squamous cell carcinoma. Subject-matched pre- and post-treatment PBMCs and tumors from three responders and three non-responders were subjected to genomic DNA-based TCRbeta sequencing. Peripheral blood mononuclear cells were collected once before nivolumab treatment and again after treatment, at the time of surgery. Genomic DNA was isolated from PBMCs using the Maxwell RSC DNA from Cells kit.

Beyond this particular receptor, the publication reports: A higher pretreatment blood Treg/Th17 ratio correlated with both higher pretreatment blood TCRbeta clonality and lower post-treatment tumor TCRbeta clonality. The TCR analyses had only a few patients in each response group, and the authors called for validation in larger cohorts. After neoadjuvant nivolumab, significantly higher T cell clonality (Gini index) was found within PBMCs in non-responders than in responders.

Material: PBMCs, obtained after nivolumab (anti-PD-1) treatment. The receptor was derived from a person between 35 and 79 years old with oral cavity squamous cell carcinoma.

The nucleotides read TGTGCCAGTAGCCCTTACCGAGGGGTAGCCAGACGGAACACTGAAGCTTTCTTT. Its product reads: CASSPYRGVARRNTEAFF. The V and J segments used are TRBV19 and TRBJ1-1, and perhaps TRBD1 as D gene, on 5 matching bases. Taken from the germline V gene (reference sequence), the CDR1 and CDR2 loops are LNHDA and SQIVND. The junction carries 24 bases between V and J, which are trimmed by 6 bases and 1 base respectively. The CDR3 goes from the cysteine to the phenylalanine over 18 residues. The kept DNA is CDR3 alone, 54 bases in frame from the first base.